This T cell receptor (beta chain) derives from a study of a mutant IDH1 vaccine in newly diagnosed glioma. Study-level information: Vaccination followed radiotherapy alone by 4-6 weeks, or accompanied temozolomide cycles.

This clone was recorded a few times. Its target is not known. The protocol was immunoSEQ multiplex PCR, while the TCRdb copy is restricted to in-frame clones and leaves out a portion. This repertoire shows some 60,000 clones, approximately 80% found once; its top ten account for around 3.5%. Regarding time point: week 11, during vaccination. Each vaccine dose was 300 ug of mutant IDH1 20-mer peptide, with topical imiquimod. The V gene's germline CDR1 is SGHTA and CDR2 FQGNSA. The CDR3 sequence is 12 residues long. The V gene lost 0 bases and the J gene lost 7 bases, with 6 bases spanning the gap. The chain has TRBV7-2 and TRBJ1-1; no firm D call. The clonotype originates from a man aged 25 to 40 with glioma. The sequences come from PBMCs, collected from a glioma patient whose treatment included an IDH1 peptide vaccine. CDR3 DNA: TGTGCCAGCAGCTTAGCGGGTAATGAAGCTTTCTTT. Protein product: CASSLAGNEAFF.